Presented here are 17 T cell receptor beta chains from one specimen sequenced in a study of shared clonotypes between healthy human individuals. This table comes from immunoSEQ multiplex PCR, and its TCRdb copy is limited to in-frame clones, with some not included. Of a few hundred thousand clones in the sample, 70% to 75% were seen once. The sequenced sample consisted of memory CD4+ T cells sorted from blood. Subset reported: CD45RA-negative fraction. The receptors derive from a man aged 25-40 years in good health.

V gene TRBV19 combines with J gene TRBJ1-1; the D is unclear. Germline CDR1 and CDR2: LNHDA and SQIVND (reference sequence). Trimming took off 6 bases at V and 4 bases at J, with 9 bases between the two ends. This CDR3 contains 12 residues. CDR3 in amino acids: CASRRGSTEAFF. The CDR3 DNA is TGTGCCAGTAGGCGGGGAAGCACTGAAGCTTTCTTT.

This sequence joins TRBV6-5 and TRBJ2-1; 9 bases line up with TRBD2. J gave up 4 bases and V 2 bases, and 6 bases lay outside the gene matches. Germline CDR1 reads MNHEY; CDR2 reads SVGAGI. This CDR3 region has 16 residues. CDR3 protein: CASSYERLAGYNEQFF. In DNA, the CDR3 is TGTGCCAGCAGTTACGAACGGCTAGCGGGGTACAATGAGCAGTTCTTC.

The DNA of the CDR3 is TGTGCCAGCAGTTTTGGGGGGTATGGCTACACCTTC. Translation gives CASSFGGYGYTF. The rearrangement uses TRBV28 and TRBJ1-2; perhaps TRBD1 as D (5 bases). Between the trimmed V and J ends, which lost 3 bases and 5 bases, there was a span of 7 bases. The CDR3 is made up of 12 amino acids. Germline V gives CDR1 MDHEN, CDR2 SYDVKM.

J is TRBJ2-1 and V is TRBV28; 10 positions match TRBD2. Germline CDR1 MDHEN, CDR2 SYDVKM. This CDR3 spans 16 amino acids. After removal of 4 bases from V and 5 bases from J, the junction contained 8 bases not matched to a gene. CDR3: CASSSPWTSGHNEQFF. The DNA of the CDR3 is TGTGCCAGCAGTTCGCCCTGGACTAGCGGACACAATGAGCAGTTCTTC. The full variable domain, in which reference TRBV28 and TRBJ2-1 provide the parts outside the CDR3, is DVKVTQSSRYLVKRTGEKVFLECVQDMDHENMFWYRQDPGLGLRLIYFSYDVKMKEKGDIPEGYSVSREKKERFSLILESASTNQTSMYLCASSSPWTSGHNEQFFGPGTRLTVL.

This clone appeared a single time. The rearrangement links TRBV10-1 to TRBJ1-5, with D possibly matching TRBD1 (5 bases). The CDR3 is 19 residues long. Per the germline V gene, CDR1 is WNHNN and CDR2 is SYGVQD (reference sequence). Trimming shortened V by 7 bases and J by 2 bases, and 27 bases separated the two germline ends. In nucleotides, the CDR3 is TGCGCCAGCACTCCGCCTCAGCCGGGACCCAAAGAGGGCAATCAGCCCCAGCATTTT. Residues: CASTPPQPGPKEGNQPQHF.

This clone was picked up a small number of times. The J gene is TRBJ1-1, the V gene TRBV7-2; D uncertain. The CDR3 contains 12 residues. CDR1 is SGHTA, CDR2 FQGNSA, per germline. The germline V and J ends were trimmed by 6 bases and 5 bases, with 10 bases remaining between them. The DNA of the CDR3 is TGTGCCAGCAGGGGCGTGGGGACTGAAGCTTTCTTT. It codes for CASRGVGTEAFF.

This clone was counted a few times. DNA for the CDR3: TGTGCCAGCAGTACAGAATCTTGGGGGCGGGAGACCCAGTACTTC. It encodes CASSTESWGRETQYF. The chain has TRBV6-6 and TRBJ2-5; D may be TRBD1 (6 bases). This CDR3 has 15 amino acids. V lost 5 bases and J lost 5, with 18 bases in between. Germline CDR1 is MNHNY and CDR2 is SVGAGI (reference sequence).

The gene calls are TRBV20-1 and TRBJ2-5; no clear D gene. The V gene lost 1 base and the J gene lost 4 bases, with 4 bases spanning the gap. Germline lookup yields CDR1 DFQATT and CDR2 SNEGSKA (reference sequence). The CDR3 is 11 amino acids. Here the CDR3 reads CSARVIETQYF. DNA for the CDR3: TGCAGTGCTAGAGTCATAGAGACCCAGTACTTC.

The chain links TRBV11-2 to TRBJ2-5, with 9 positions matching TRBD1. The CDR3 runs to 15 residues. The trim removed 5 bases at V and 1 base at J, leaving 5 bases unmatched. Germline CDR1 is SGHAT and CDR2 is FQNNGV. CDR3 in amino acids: CASSPGTGTQETQYF. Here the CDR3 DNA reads TGTGCCAGCAGCCCCGGGACAGGGACCCAAGAGACCCAGTACTTC.

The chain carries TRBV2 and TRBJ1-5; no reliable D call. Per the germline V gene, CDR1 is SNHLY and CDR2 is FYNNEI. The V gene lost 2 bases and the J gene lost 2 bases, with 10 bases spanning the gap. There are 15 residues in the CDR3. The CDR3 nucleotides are TGTGCCAGCAGTGAATCTGCGTATCGCAATCAGCCCCAGCATTTT. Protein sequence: CASSESAYRNQPQHF.

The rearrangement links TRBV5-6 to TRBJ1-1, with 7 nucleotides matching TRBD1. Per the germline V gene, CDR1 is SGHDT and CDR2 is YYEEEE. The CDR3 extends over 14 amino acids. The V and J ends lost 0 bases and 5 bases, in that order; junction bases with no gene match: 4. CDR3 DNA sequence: TGTGCCAGCAGCTTGGGTATGACAGGGACTGAAGCTTTCTTT. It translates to CASSLGMTGTEAFF.

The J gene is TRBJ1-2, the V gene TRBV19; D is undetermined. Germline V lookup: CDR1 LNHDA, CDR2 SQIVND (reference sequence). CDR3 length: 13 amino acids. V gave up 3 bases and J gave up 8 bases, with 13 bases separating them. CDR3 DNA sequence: TGTGCCAGTAGTATCGTTCGAGGTCGAGGCTACACCTTC. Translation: CASSIVRGRGYTF.

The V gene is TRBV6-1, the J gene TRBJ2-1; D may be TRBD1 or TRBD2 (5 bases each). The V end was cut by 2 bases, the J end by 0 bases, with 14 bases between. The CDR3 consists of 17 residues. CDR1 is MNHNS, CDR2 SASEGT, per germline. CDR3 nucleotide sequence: TGTGCCAGCAGTGAAAAACTAGGGGCAACCTCCTACAATGAGCAGTTCTTC. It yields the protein CASSEKLGATSYNEQFF.

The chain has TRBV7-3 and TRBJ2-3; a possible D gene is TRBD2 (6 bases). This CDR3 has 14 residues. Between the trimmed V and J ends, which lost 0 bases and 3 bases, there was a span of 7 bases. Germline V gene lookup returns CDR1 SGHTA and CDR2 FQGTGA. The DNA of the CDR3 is TGTGCCAGCAGCTTAACTAGCGGAACAGATACGCAGTATTTT. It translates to CASSLTSGTDTQYF.

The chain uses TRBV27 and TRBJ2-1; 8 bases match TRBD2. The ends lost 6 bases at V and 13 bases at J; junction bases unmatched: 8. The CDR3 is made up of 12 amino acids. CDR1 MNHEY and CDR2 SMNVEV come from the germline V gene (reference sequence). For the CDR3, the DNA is TGTGCCAGCAGATCAACCGGGACTAGACAGTTCTTC. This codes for CASRSTGTRQFF.

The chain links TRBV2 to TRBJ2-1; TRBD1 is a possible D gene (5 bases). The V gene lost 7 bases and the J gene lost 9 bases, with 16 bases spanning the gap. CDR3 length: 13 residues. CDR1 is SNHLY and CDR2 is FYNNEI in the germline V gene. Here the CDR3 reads CASKKGTQGEQFF. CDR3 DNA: TGTGCCAGCAAAAAAGGCACTCAGGGTGAGCAGTTCTTC.

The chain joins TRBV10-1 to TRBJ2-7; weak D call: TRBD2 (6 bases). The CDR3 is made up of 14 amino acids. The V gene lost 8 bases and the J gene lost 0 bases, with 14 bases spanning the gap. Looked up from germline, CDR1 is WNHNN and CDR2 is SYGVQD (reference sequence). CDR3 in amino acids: CASSDGGSSYEQYF. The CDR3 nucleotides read TGCGCCAGCTCCGACGGGGGAAGCTCCTACGAGCAGTACTTC.